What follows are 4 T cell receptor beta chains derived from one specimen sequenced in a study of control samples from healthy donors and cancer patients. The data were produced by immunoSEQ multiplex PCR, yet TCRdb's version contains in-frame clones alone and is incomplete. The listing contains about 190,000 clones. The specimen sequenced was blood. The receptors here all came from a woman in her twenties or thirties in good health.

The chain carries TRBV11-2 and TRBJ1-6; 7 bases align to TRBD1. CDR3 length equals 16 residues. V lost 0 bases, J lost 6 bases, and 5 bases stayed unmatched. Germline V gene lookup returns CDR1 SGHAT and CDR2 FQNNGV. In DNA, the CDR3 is TGTGCCAGCAGCTTAGATAAGGGACAGTTTAATTCACCCCTCCACTTT. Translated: CASSLDKGQFNSPLHF.

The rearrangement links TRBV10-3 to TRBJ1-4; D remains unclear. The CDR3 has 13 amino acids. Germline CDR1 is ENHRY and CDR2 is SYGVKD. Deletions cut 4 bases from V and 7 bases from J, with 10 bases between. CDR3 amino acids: CAISGVGFEKLFF. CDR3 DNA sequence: TGTGCCATCAGTGGAGTGGGATTTGAAAAACTGTTTTTT.

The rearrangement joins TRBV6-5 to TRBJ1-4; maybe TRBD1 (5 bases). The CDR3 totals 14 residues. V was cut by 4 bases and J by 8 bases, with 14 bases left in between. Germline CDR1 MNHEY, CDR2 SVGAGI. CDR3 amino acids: CASSFGGSREKLFF. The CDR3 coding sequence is TGTGCCAGCAGTTTCGGGGGTAGTCGAGAAAAACTGTTTTTT.

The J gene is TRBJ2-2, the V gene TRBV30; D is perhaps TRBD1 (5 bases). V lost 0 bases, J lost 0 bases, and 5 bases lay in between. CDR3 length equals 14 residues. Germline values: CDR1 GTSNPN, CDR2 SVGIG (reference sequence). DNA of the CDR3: TGTGCCTGGAGTGTAGGGGCGAACACCGGGGAGCTGTTTTTT. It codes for CAWSVGANTGELFF.